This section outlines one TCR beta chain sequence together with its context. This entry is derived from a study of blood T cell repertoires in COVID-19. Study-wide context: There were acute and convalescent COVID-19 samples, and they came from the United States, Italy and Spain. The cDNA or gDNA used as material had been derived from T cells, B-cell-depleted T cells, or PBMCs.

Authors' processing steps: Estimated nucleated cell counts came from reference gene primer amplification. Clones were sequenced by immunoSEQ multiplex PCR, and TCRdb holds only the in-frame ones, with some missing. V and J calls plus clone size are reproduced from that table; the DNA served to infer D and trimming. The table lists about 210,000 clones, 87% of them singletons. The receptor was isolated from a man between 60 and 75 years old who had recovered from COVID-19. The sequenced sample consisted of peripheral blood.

In nucleotides, the CDR3 is TGTGCCAGCAGCCACCCGGACTATGGCTACACCTTC. This encodes CASSHPDYGYTF. J is TRBJ1-2 and V is TRBV3-1 (or the pseudogene TRBV3-2); unclear D gene. Trimming took off 3 bases at V and 3 bases at J, with 5 bases between the two ends. This CDR3 has 12 amino acids. Germline V gene lookup returns CDR1 LGHDT and CDR2 YNNKEL (reference sequence).